The 23 T cell receptor beta chains reported below all come from one sample, sequenced in a study of blood T cell repertoires in COVID-19. The method was immunoSEQ multiplex PCR; TCRdb's version includes in-frame clones alone and lacks a portion of them. The sample lists some 75,000 clones, about 85% occurring once. What was sequenced was peripheral blood. All receptors come from a man aged 50-60 years with COVID-19, enrolled during active disease.

The chain combines TRBV7-3 with TRBJ2-2; 7 bases match TRBD1. The junction had 9 bases not matched to a gene; V was cut back by 4 bases and J by 7 bases. The CDR3 is 15 residues long. Germline CDR1 SGHTA, CDR2 FQGTGA. In DNA, the CDR3 is TGTGCCAGCAGCTACGATGTGAGGACAGGCGGGGAGCTGTTTTTT. Its translation: CASSYDVRTGGELFF.

The DNA for the CDR3 is TGTGCCAGTAAGCCTGCGGGACTAGCGGGAGTACATGAGCAGTTCTTC. This gives the protein CASKPAGLAGVHEQFF. The chain joins TRBV19 to TRBJ2-1, with 14 bases lining up with TRBD2. CDR3 length: 16 residues. With 7 bases clipped from V and 8 bases from J, the junction kept 10 bases outside the gene matches. Looked up from germline, CDR1 is LNHDA and CDR2 is SQIVND (reference sequence).

The chain couples TRBV5-1 to TRBJ2-7; weak D call: TRBD1 (5 bases). This CDR3 comprises 13 residues. The germline CDR1 and CDR2 sequences are SGHRS and YFSETQ. V lost 1 base, J lost 0 bases, and 5 bases lay in between. CDR3 region: CASSLRGSYEQYF. In DNA, the CDR3 is TGCGCCAGCAGCTTGAGGGGCTCCTACGAGCAGTACTTC.

This clone was observed a single time. V is TRBV21-1 and J is TRBJ2-3; TRBD2 is the table's D call and was not checked against the DNA. TRBV21-1 is tagged as a pseudogene. The CDR3 spans 15 residues. CDR3 DNA sequence: TGTGCCAGCAGCAAAGTGACTAGCGGGCGGGATACGCAGTATTTT. Translation gives CASSKVTSGRDTQYF.

V is TRBV12-3 or TRBV12-4 and J is TRBJ2-7; 9 bases map to TRBD1. The CDR3 totals 13 residues. J lost 5 bases, V lost 10 bases, and 9 bases had no gene match. This CDR3 reads CATARQGGNEQYF. The DNA for the CDR3 is TGTGCCACTGCTCGACAGGGGGGCAACGAGCAGTACTTC.

The chain links TRBV6-1 to TRBJ1-2, with D possibly TRBD1 on 5 matching bases. Germline V CDR1 and CDR2: MNHNS, SASEGT. The CDR3 covers 12 residues. V was shortened by 2 bases and J by 9 bases, with 10 bases between the two germline ends. The CDR3 sequence is CASSERQSSYTF. The CDR3, as DNA: TGTGCCAGCAGTGAAAGACAGTCTAGCTACACCTTC.

In this sample, this clone turned up a few times. The rearrangement links TRBV2 to TRBJ2-7; possibly TRBD2 for D (5 bases). V dropped 5 bases and J dropped 5 bases, with 19 bases sitting between them. Per the germline V gene, CDR1 is SNHLY and CDR2 is FYNNEI. The CDR3 length is 15 residues. In DNA form, the CDR3 reads TGTGCCAGCAGTCCCGGGAACACCCTTTCCGACGAGCAGTACTTC. Translated: CASSPGNTLSDEQYF. Together with reference TRBV2 and TRBJ2-7, the CDR3 gives the full variable domain: EPEVTQTPSHQVTQMGQEVILRCVPISNHLYFYWYRQILGQKVEFLVSFYNNEISEKSEIFDDQFSVERPDGSNFTLKIRSTKLEDSAMYFCASSPGNTLSDEQYFGPGTRLTVT.

This clone was counted a single time. This rearrangement joins TRBV7-6 to TRBJ2-1; no firm D call. Germline V CDR1 and CDR2: SGHVS, FNYEAQ. CDR3 length equals 15 residues. With 4 bases removed from V and 7 bases from J, the gap between germline ends came to 17 bases. DNA for the CDR3: TGTGCCAGCAGCTCCAACCGATTAACTTGGAATGAGCAGTTCTTC. This codes for CASSSNRLTWNEQFF.

This clone was seen many times. The chain uses TRBV14 and TRBJ2-1, with D possibly matching TRBD2 (6 bases). Germline V CDR1 and CDR2: SGHDN, FVKESK. Trimming pared 1 base from V and 5 bases from J, leaving 12 bases between. This CDR3 is 15 amino acids long. CDR3 sequence: CASSQAGAGNNEQFF. The CDR3 DNA reads as TGTGCCAGCAGCCAAGCGGGAGCCGGAAACAATGAGCAGTTCTTC.

The chain is built from TRBV19 and TRBJ2-4, with TRBD1 as a possible D gene (6 bases). CDR1 LNHDA and CDR2 SQIVND come from the germline V gene (reference sequence). Trimming shortened V by 3 bases and J by 1 base, and 10 bases separated the two germline ends. The CDR3 runs 15 residues. The CDR3 DNA reads TGTGCCAGTAGTATCCAGGGGACGGCCAAAAACATTCAGTACTTC. As protein: CASSIQGTAKNIQYF.

The chain links TRBV30 to TRBJ2-5; D remains unclear. In germline, CDR1 is GTSNPN, CDR2 SVGIG (reference sequence). There are 12 residues in the CDR3. The V end lost 0 bases, the J end lost 7 bases, and 9 bases lay between the germline ends. Here the CDR3 DNA reads TGTGCCTGGAGTGTTGCACCGGGGACCCAGTACTTC. It specifies CAWSVAPGTQYF.

The chain links TRBV28 to TRBJ1-1; D ambiguous. Deletions cut 2 bases from V and 5 bases from J, with 15 bases between. The CDR3 runs 15 residues. Germline lookup yields CDR1 MDHEN and CDR2 SYDVKM. In nucleotides, the CDR3 is TGTGCCAGCAGTTTACTAGGGAGCCTAGGGACTGAAGCTTTCTTT. Amino acids: CASSLLGSLGTEAFF.

This clone was observed a single time. The V call is TRBV5-8, the J call TRBJ2-3; 11 bases are a match to TRBD2. This CDR3 spans 15 amino acids. Germline loops: CDR1 SGHTS, CDR2 YDEGEE. J lost 3 bases, V lost 5 bases, and 5 bases had no gene match. In nucleotides, the CDR3 is TGTGCCAGCAGTAGCGGGAGGGCCGGGACAGATACGCAGTATTTT. Translated, it gives CASSSGRAGTDTQYF.

The J gene is TRBJ1-2, the V gene TRBV29-1, with a tentative D call TRBD1 (6 bases). The germline V and J ends were trimmed by 6 bases and 7 bases, with 15 bases remaining between them. The CDR3 is 12 amino acids. Germline CDR1 reads SQVTM; CDR2 reads ANQGSEA. The CDR3: CSVGDRLSGYTF. In DNA, the CDR3 is TGCAGCGTGGGCGACAGGTTAAGTGGCTACACCTTC.

This chain uses TRBV6-4 with TRBJ1-1, with 8 bases identical to TRBD1. V lost 6 bases to trimming and J lost 6 bases; unmatched junction nucleotides: 9. The CDR3 covers 14 residues. CDR1 MRHNA and CDR2 SNTAGT come from the germline V gene. In DNA, the CDR3 is TGTGCCAGCAGGTCGGACAGGGAATCTTCTGAAGCTTTCTTT. This encodes CASRSDRESSEAFF.

V usage is TRBV19 and J usage is TRBJ2-1; TRBD2 aligns across 10 bases. Germline CDR1 is LNHDA and CDR2 is SQIVND (reference sequence). This CDR3 is 19 amino acids long. V was clipped by 4 bases and J by 3 bases; unmatched bases: 15. CDR3 region: CASSKRTSGGGGFYNEQFF. CDR3 DNA sequence: TGTGCCAGTAGTAAACGGACTAGCGGAGGGGGGGGCTTCTACAATGAGCAGTTCTTC.

The chain combines TRBV6-5 with TRBJ1-6, with 7 positions matching TRBD1. After removal of 5 bases from V and 13 bases from J, the junction contained 5 bases not matched to a gene. This CDR3 region has 12 residues. Germline V gene data show CDR1 as MNHEY and CDR2 as SVGAGI. CDR3 bases: TGTGCCAGCAGTCAACAGGGGTGGCCCCTCCACTTT. Translating it yields CASSQQGWPLHF.

The genes are TRBV7-8 and TRBJ2-2; no definite D call. Looked up from germline, CDR1 is SGHVS and CDR2 is FQNEAQ. The CDR3 is 14 amino acids. V lost 0 bases, J lost 1 base, and 3 bases lay in between. CDR3 coding DNA: TGTGCCAGCAGCTTAGCCAGGAACACCGGGGAGCTGTTTTTT. As protein: CASSLARNTGELFF.

The V gene is TRBV3-1 (or the pseudogene TRBV3-2), the J gene TRBJ1-3; D may be TRBD1 (6 bases). Germline-derived CDR1 and CDR2 are LGHDT and YNNKEL (reference sequence). The V end was cut by 5 bases, the J end by 1 base, with 15 bases between. CDR3 length: 16 amino acids. The CDR3, as DNA: TGTGCCAGCAGCTTATCCGGGACAATTTCTGGAAACACCATATATTTT. It translates to CASSLSGTISGNTIYF.

The V gene is TRBV6-5, the J gene TRBJ1-2; 7 bases are shared with TRBD1. Germline-derived CDR1 and CDR2 are MNHEY and SVGAGI. This CDR3 contains 14 residues. J lost 7 bases, V lost 5 bases, and 10 bases had no gene match. CDR3 region: CASSSTQGVSGYTF. The DNA of the CDR3 is TGTGCCAGCAGTAGCACCCAGGGGGTTAGTGGCTACACCTTC.

CDR3 nucleotides: TGTGCCAGCAGTGAAGGGGTCAGGGGGAGGTATGGCTACACCTTC. This codes for CASSEGVRGRYGYTF. The genes are TRBV2 and TRBJ1-2; 7 bases fit TRBD1. Germline V gene data show CDR1 as SNHLY and CDR2 as FYNNEI. The V and J ends lost 1 base and 5 bases, in that order; junction bases with no gene match: 7. The CDR3 has 15 amino acids.

The rearrangement uses TRBV5-1 and TRBJ1-2, with 10 bases lining up with TRBD1. J lost 1 base, V lost 2 bases, and 11 bases had no gene match. Germline loops: CDR1 SGHRS, CDR2 YFSETQ. The CDR3 contains 18 residues. CDR3 residues: CASSLTIPGQGLNYGYTF. In nucleotides, the CDR3 is TGCGCCAGCAGCTTAACCATCCCGGGACAGGGGCTTAACTATGGCTACACCTTC. Full variable domain (remainder filled in from reference TRBV5-1 and TRBJ1-2): KAGVTQTPRYLIKTRGQQVTLSCSPISGHRSVSWYQQTPGQGLQFLFEYFSETQRNKGNFPGRFSGRQFSNSRSEMNVSTLELGDSALYLCASSLTIPGQGLNYGYTFGSGTRLTVV.

The genes are TRBV5-4 and TRBJ2-1; the match to TRBD2 covers 12 bases. Germline assignment: CDR1 SGHNT and CDR2 YYREEE (reference sequence). The CDR3 length is 18 residues. The V gene end was trimmed by 0 bases and the J gene end by 1 base; junction bases not matched to a gene: 5. CDR3 sequence (DNA): TGTGCCAGCAGCTTGGGACTAGCGGGAGCCGGATCCTACAATGAGCAGTTCTTC. This encodes CASSLGLAGAGSYNEQFF.